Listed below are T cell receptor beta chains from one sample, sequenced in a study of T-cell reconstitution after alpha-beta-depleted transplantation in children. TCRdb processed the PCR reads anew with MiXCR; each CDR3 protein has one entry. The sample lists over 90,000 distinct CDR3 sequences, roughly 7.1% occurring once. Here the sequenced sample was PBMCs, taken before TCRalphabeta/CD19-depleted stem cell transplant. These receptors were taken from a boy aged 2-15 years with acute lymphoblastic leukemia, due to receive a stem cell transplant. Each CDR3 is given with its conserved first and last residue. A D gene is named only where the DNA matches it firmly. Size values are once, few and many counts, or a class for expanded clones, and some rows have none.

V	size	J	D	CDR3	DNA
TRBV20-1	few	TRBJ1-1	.	CSADSGSNTEAFF	TGCAGTGCTGACTCCGGGTCGAACACTGAAGCTTTCTTT
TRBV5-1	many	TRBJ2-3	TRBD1	CASSGDREWGTDTQYF	TGCGCCAGCAGCGGAGACAGGGAATGGGGCACAGATACGCAGTATTTT
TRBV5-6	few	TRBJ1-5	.	CASSNTGATGPQHF	TGTGCCAGCAGCAACACAGGAGCCACAGGGCCCCAGCATTTT
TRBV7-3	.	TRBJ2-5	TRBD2	CASSLYPGLAGVETQYF	TGTGCCAGCAGCCTCTACCCGGGACTAGCGGGAGTGGAGACCCAGTACTTC
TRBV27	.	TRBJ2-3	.	CASRAGVRSVGTDTQYF	TGTGCCAGCAGGGCAGGGGTACGCTCTGTGGGCACAGATACGCAGTATTTT
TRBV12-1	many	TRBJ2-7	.	CASSFHRGASGGPGHPYEQYF	TGTGCCAGCAGCTTCCACAGGGGGGCAAGCGGGGGGCCTGGGCACCCCTACGAGCAGTACTTC
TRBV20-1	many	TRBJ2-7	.	CSGQRGGGEQYF	TGCAGTGGCCAGCGTGGGGGCGGCGAGCAGTACTTC
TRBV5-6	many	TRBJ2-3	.	CASSLDKNTQYF	TGTGCCAGCAGCTTGGATAAAAATACGCAGTATTTT
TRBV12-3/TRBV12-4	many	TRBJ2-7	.	CASSPGGERDF	TGTGCCAGCAGTCCCGGCGGGGAAAGGGACTTC
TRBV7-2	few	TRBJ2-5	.	CASSPGRTQETQYF	TGTGCCAGCAGCCCAGGACGGACACAAGAGACCCAGTACTTC
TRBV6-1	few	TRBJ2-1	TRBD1	CASSDRDRAEQFF	TGTGCCAGCAGTGACCGAGACAGGGCTGAGCAGTTCTTC
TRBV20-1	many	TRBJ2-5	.	CSARDLWGAIQETQYF	TGCAGTGCTAGAGATCTGTGGGGGGCGATCCAAGAGACCCAGTACTTC
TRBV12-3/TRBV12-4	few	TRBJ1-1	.	CASSFKADTEAFF	TGTGCCAGCAGTTTCAAGGCGGACACTGAAGCTTTCTTT
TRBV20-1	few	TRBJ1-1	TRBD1	CSARSVGTGEAFF	TGCAGTGCTAGATCTGTCGGGACAGGTGAAGCTTTCTTT
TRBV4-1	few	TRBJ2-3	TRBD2	CASSQAPGTSGHTQYF	TGCGCCAGCAGCCAGGCACCCGGAACTAGCGGACATACGCAGTATTTT
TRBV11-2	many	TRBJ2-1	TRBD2	CASSPIRRASGLSSYNEQFF	TGTGCCAGCAGCCCGATTAGACGTGCTAGCGGTTTGAGCTCCTACAATGAGCAGTTCTTC
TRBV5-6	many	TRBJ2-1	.	CASSLESSYNEQFF	TGTGCCAGCAGCTTGGAGTCTTCCTACAATGAGCAGTTCTTC
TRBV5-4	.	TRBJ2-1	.	CASSQGRFSLF	TGTGCCAGCAGCCAAGGCAGGTTCTCGCTCTTC
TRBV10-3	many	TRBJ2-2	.	CAVRLPTGELFF	TGTGCCGTCAGACTCCCCACCGGGGAGCTGTTTTTT
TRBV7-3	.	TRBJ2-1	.	CASSPNRLSDEQFF	TGTGCCAGCAGCCCTAACCGGTTGAGCGATGAGCAGTTCTTC
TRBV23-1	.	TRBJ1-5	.	CASSQSAKLGGQPQHF	TGCGCCAGCAGTCAATCGGCGAAACTGGGAGGTCAGCCCCAGCATTTT
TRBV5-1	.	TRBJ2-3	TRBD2	CASRSTSGGADTQYF	TGCGCCAGCAGATCTACTAGCGGGGGGGCGGATACGCAGTATTTT